The 21 T cell receptor beta chains reported below all come from one sample, sequenced in a study of blood T cells in healthy people across ages. The second PCR ran about 6 to 12 cycles with a sample-barcoded 5' primer and J-beta primers. One entry per CDR3 protein results from TCRdb running MiXCR on the 5' RACE reads. The table lists around 650,000 distinct CDR3 sequences, roughly 41% of them singletons, with 30% in the top ten. Sequencing used blood. Source of these receptors: a man aged 80 or over in good health.

The rearrangement joins TRBV6-5 to TRBJ2-1; no definite D call. The V gene's germline CDR1 is MNHEY and CDR2 SVGAGI. Trimming took off 7 bases at V and 7 bases at J, with 11 bases between the two ends. CDR3 length: 12 residues. The CDR3, as DNA: TGTGCCAGCACCTCCATCTCAAATGAGCAGTTCTTC. It is translated as CASTSISNEQFF.

This chain uses TRBV11-2 with TRBJ2-1; 11 bases are a match to TRBD2. The DNA end favors TRBJ2-7, so the J call may be wrong. CDR3 length: 15 amino acids. Germline V gene lookup returns CDR1 SGHAT and CDR2 FQNNGV. The CDR3 DNA reads as TGTGCCAGCAGCCTCCTAGCGGGAGGCTACAATGAGCAGTACTTC. Translating it yields CASSLLAGGYNEQYF.

The CDR3 is CATSPNYSNQPQHF. CDR3 nucleotides: TGTGCCACCTCTCCAAACTATAGCAATCAGCCCCAGCATTTT. J is TRBJ1-5 and V is TRBV6-2 or TRBV6-3, with D hard to call. The CDR3 consists of 14 residues. V was shortened by 10 bases and J by 0 bases, with 13 bases between the two germline ends. Germline V gene lookup returns CDR1 MNHEY and CDR2 SVGEGT.

J is TRBJ1-2 and V is TRBV5-8; weak D call: TRBD1 (5 bases). Germline lookup yields CDR1 SGHTS and CDR2 YDEGEE. The germline V and J ends were trimmed by 4 bases and 1 base, with 14 bases remaining between them. There are 15 residues in the CDR3. This CDR3 is CASSLGTQVNYGYTF. In nucleotides, the CDR3 is TGTGCCAGCAGCCTCGGGACTCAAGTTAACTATGGCTACACCTTC.

The V gene is TRBV27, the J gene TRBJ2-1; 8 bases are shared with TRBD1. Germline-derived CDR1 and CDR2 are MNHEY and SMNVEV (reference sequence). V shed 0 bases, J shed 4 bases, and the junction held 8 bases outside the gene matches. CDR3 length: 17 amino acids. CDR3 residues: CASSLSWDRMVYNEQFF. CDR3 nucleotide sequence: TGTGCCAGCAGTTTATCGTGGGACAGGATGGTGTACAATGAGCAGTTCTTC.

This clonotype came up a few times. V is TRBV6-2 or TRBV6-3 and J is TRBJ2-3; tentative D call: TRBD2 (5 bases). This CDR3 has 16 residues. The V end lost 6 bases, the J end lost 2 bases, and 18 bases lay between the germline ends. Germline CDR1 and CDR2: MNHEY and SVGEGT. This CDR3 is CASSYSTGDLTDTQYF. CDR3 coding DNA: TGTGCCAGCAGCTATTCCACCGGGGATCTCACAGATACGCAGTATTTT.

The sample holds a few counts of this clonotype. The CDR3 region is CASSQVGAANTGELFF. DNA for the CDR3: TGCGCCAGCAGCCAAGTTGGTGCCGCGAACACCGGGGAGCTGTTTTTT. The chain is built from TRBV4-1 and TRBJ2-2; no clear D. The CDR3 consists of 16 residues. V gave up 1 base and J gave up 0 bases, with 9 bases separating them. From germline, CDR1 is MGHRA and CDR2 YSYEKL.

The V call is TRBV20-1, the J call TRBJ2-5; maybe TRBD1 (5 bases). Per the germline V gene, CDR1 is DFQATT and CDR2 is SNEGSKA (reference sequence). V lost 4 bases and J 2 bases, leaving 29 bases between the germline ends. The CDR3 spans 19 residues. The CDR3 bases are TGCAGTGCTATGGGAATCCTGACTCGGACAAGCAAGGGGCAAGAGACCCAGTACTTC. Amino acid sequence: CSAMGILTRTSKGQETQYF.

The chain has TRBV10-3 and TRBJ2-5; 7 bases line up with TRBD1. Matching the DNA end better, TRBJ2-1 makes the J call doubtful. This CDR3 spans 14 amino acids. The germline CDR1 and CDR2 sequences are ENHRY and SYGVKD. The CDR3 DNA reads as TGTGCCATCTCCGGACAGGAAGGACAAGAGACCCAGTTCTTC. Translated, it gives CAISGQEGQETQFF.

The chain is built from TRBV4-1 and TRBJ2-7, with D unclear. Germline V gene data show CDR1 as MGHRA and CDR2 as YSYEKL. V was cut by 0 bases and J by 2 bases, with 14 bases left in between. The CDR3 loop spans 16 amino acids. CDR3 sequence reads: CASSQDRTTNTYEQYF. For the CDR3, the DNA is TGCGCCAGCAGCCAAGATAGAACTACTAATACCTACGAGCAGTACTTC.

A few counts support this clonotype. This chain links TRBV12-5 with TRBJ2-1, with 8 positions matching TRBD2. V shed 0 bases, J shed 2 bases, and the junction held 3 bases outside the gene matches. Germline CDR1 is LGHNT and CDR2 is FRNRAP. There are 16 residues in the CDR3. CDR3 DNA sequence: TGTGCTAGTGGTTTGGTATCGGGGGGGGCCTACAATGAGCAGTTCTTC. This encodes CASGLVSGGAYNEQFF.

This clonotype was observed a few times. The chain employs TRBV7-3 and TRBJ2-3, with D perhaps TRBD2 (6 bases). Germline V gene data show CDR1 as SGHTA and CDR2 as FQGTGA. The germline V and J ends were trimmed by 1 base and 1 base, with 12 bases remaining between them. The CDR3 contains 16 residues. In DNA, the CDR3 is TGTGCCAGCAGCTTAAGGGGTAGCGGCCGCACAGATACGCAGTATTTT. Protein sequence: CASSLRGSGRTDTQYF.

This clonotype was seen only a few times. The chain uses TRBV11-2 and TRBJ2-3, with D perhaps assigned TRBD1 or TRBD2 (6 bases each). This CDR3 is 15 amino acids long. V was trimmed by 2 bases and J by 5 bases, leaving 14 bases between them. Germline loops: CDR1 SGHAT, CDR2 FQNNGV. The CDR3 bases are TGTGCCAGCAGCTTAAGGGGGGACGGCCGAGATACGCAGTATTTT. It specifies CASSLRGDGRDTQYF.

This clonotype was seen only a few times. This chain connects TRBV6-2 or TRBV6-3 to TRBJ2-6; D gene ambiguous. Per the germline V gene, CDR1 is MNHEY and CDR2 is SVGEGT. V gave up 0 bases and J gave up 0 bases, with 6 bases separating them. This CDR3 is built from 16 residues. This CDR3 reads CASSYSSVSGANVLTF. The DNA of the CDR3 is TGTGCCAGCAGTTACTCGTCGGTCTCTGGGGCCAACGTCCTGACTTTC.

This clonotype occurred a few times. The chain employs TRBV14 and TRBJ2-1, with a weak D call TRBD2 (5 bases). Germline V gene data show CDR1 as SGHDN and CDR2 as FVKESK. The CDR3 totals 13 residues. V gave up 3 bases and J gave up 9 bases, with 12 bases separating them. The CDR3: CASSQALGGEQFF. As DNA, the CDR3 is TGTGCCAGCAGCCAGGCACTCGGAGGTGAGCAGTTCTTC.

The V call is TRBV21-1, the J call TRBJ1-6; the DNA was not used to check the table's D call, TRBD1. TRBV21-1 is a known pseudogene. This CDR3 has 19 residues. The CDR3: CASSERGTGSRSYNSPLHF. The CDR3 DNA follows: TGTGCCAGCAGCGAACGGGGGACAGGGTCGAGGTCCTATAATTCACCCCTCCACTTT.

The chain uses TRBV20-1 and TRBJ2-4; tentative D call: TRBD1 (5 bases). Germline CDR1 and CDR2: DFQATT and SNEGSKA (reference sequence). CDR3 length equals 16 residues. Trimming stripped 1 base from V and 0 bases from J, with 13 bases between. CDR3 DNA sequence: TGCAGTGCTAGAGCTGGGGCGGCACTAGCCAAAAACATTCAGTACTTC. Residues: CSARAGAALAKNIQYF.

The rearrangement uses TRBV4-1 and TRBJ2-5; D unresolved. Per the germline V gene, CDR1 is MGHRA and CDR2 is YSYEKL. With 2 bases removed from V and 2 bases from J, the gap between germline ends came to 9 bases. CDR3 size: 14 residues. The CDR3 DNA is TGCGCCAGCAGCCAAAGACACGGACAAGAGACCCAGTACTTC. It yields the protein CASSQRHGQETQYF.

V gene TRBV20-1 combines with J gene TRBJ2-1; 10 bases are shared with TRBD2. From germline, CDR1 is DFQATT and CDR2 SNEGSKA (reference sequence). This CDR3 has 17 amino acids. V shed 0 bases and J 8 bases; nucleotides not matched to a gene: 13. The CDR3 here is CSAREAYGASGSYEQFF. CDR3 DNA sequence: TGCAGTGCTAGAGAGGCCTACGGGGCTAGCGGGAGCTATGAGCAGTTCTTC.

On this clonotype: A junction boundary mismatches the germline segment, possibly from a read error. This chain connects TRBV12-3 or TRBV12-4 to TRBJ1-2; D not resolved. The CDR3 sequence is 11 residues long. The CDR3 DNA reads TGTGCCAGCGGCACGGCCTATGGCTGCACCTTC. Amino acid sequence: CASGTAYGCTF.

The table lists this clonotype with a few counts. This chain links TRBV28 with TRBJ2-6, with D tentatively TRBD1 (5 bases). This CDR3 is built from 16 residues. Germline-derived CDR1 and CDR2 are MDHEN and SYDVKM. V was clipped by 7 bases and J by 4 bases, with 17 bases between them. This CDR3 is CASTAGQVLGANVLTF. The CDR3 DNA sequence: TGTGCCAGCACCGCAGGGCAGGTTCTGGGGGCCAACGTCCTGACTTTC.